One sample yielded the 24 T cell receptor beta chains listed below, sequenced in a study of OX40 agonist ivuxolimab in advanced cancers. This table comes from immunoSEQ multiplex PCR, and its TCRdb copy is limited to in-frame clones, with some not included. This sample has over 25,000 clones, with 70% to 90% found just once. Specimen: CD4+ or CD8+ T cells sorted from blood, collected in a trial of the OX40 agonist ivuxolimab. Source of these receptors: an adult with an advanced solid tumor such as melanoma, head and neck, liver or kidney cancer.

There are a few counts of this clone. This chain uses TRBV19 with TRBJ2-2; 13 bases map to TRBD2. This CDR3 region has 16 residues. V lost 7 bases and J lost 7; bases outside the gene matches: 9. The germline CDR1 and CDR2 sequences are LNHDA and SQIVND (reference sequence). The chain's CDR3 is CASTQGLAGRDGELFF. The CDR3 nucleotides read TGTGCCAGTACCCAGGGACTAGCGGGGAGAGACGGGGAGCTGTTTTTT.

V gene TRBV5-4 combines with J gene TRBJ1-2; D is possibly TRBD1 (5 bases). Trimming took 6 bases from V and 0 from J, leaving 18 bases between them. The CDR3 has 16 amino acids. CDR1 is SGHNT and CDR2 is YYREEE in the germline V gene (reference sequence). The CDR3 region has the DNA TGTGCCAGCACACCAACCCGGGGGGAAGCTAACTATGGCTACACCTTC. Amino acid sequence: CASTPTRGEANYGYTF.

A remark on this clone: One end of the junction varies from germline; a read error may be responsible. V gene TRBV7-7 combines with J gene TRBJ2-1, with 13 bases that match TRBD2. Germline CDR1 SSHAT, CDR2 FNYEAQ (reference sequence). The CDR3 loop spans 16 amino acids. The CDR3 protein is CASSLSGTSGIYEQFF. The CDR3 region has the DNA TGTGCTAGCAGTTTATCCGGGACTAGCGGGATCTATGAGCAGTTCTTC.

With respect to this clone: Mismatch with germline at one junction end may stem from a read error. The chain is built from TRBV29-1 and TRBJ2-7; TRBD1 matches at 7 bases. The V gene's germline CDR1 is SQVTM and CDR2 ANQGSEA. The CDR3 contains 15 residues. In nucleotides, the CDR3 is TGCAGCATTGAAACACAGGGGTTCGATAATCACGAGCAGTACTTC. It specifies CSIETQGFDNHEQYF.

CDR3 in amino acids: CAISRGVEPNEKLFF. The CDR3 bases are TGTGCCATCAGCCGGGGAGTGGAACCTAATGAAAAACTGTTTTTT. The rearrangement links TRBV10-3 to TRBJ1-4; D is ambiguous. V lost 6 bases, J lost 3 bases, and 14 bases lay in between. The CDR3 contains 15 residues. The germline V gene encodes CDR1 ENHRY and CDR2 SYGVKD.

This chain links TRBV6-5 with TRBJ2-3; TRBD1 is a possible D gene (5 bases). The CDR3 is 12 amino acids. Between the trimmed V and J ends, which lost 9 bases and 6 bases, there was a span of 13 bases. Germline CDR1 MNHEY, CDR2 SVGAGI. In DNA, the CDR3 is TGTGCCAGTACTGGGGCTTTGGATACGCAGTATTTT. Its protein product is CASTGALDTQYF.

This clone was counted a single time. The J gene is TRBJ2-4, the V gene TRBV11-2, with a tentative D call TRBD1 (7 bases). Germline-derived CDR1 and CDR2 are SGHAT and FQNNGV. V lost 5 bases to trimming and J lost 1 base, with 18 bases between them. The CDR3 has 17 residues. The CDR3: CASSARAGGSAKNIQYF. CDR3 nucleotide sequence: TGTGCCAGCAGCGCTCGGGCAGGGGGGTCGGCCAAAAACATTCAGTACTTC. The variable domain in full, with the rest retrieved from reference TRBV11-2 and TRBJ2-4, is EAGVAQSPRYKIIEKRQSVAFWCNPISGHATLYWYQQILGQGPKLLIQFQNNGVVDDSQLPKDRFSAERLKGVDSTLKIQPAKLEDSAVYLCASSARAGGSAKNIQYFGAGTRLSVL.

The genes are TRBV11-2 and TRBJ2-1; the D gene could be TRBD1 or TRBD2 (5 bases each). With 5 bases removed from V and 9 bases from J, the gap between germline ends came to 20 bases. This CDR3 is built from 15 residues. CDR1 is SGHAT and CDR2 is FQNNGV in the germline V gene. The CDR3 DNA reads as TGTGCCAGCAGCCACCTGGGGACGGCCGTGCCTGAGCAGTTCTTC. It is translated as CASSHLGTAVPEQFF.

The chain couples TRBV7-3 to TRBJ1-5, with D possibly TRBD1 on 5 matching bases. Trimming took off 2 bases at V and 0 bases at J, with 8 bases between the two ends. The CDR3 sequence is 15 residues long. CDR1 and CDR2 (germline): SGHTA, FQGTGA. The CDR3 sequence is CASSLGQGSNQPQHF. In nucleotides, the CDR3 is TGTGCCAGCAGCTTAGGGCAGGGTAGCAATCAGCCCCAGCATTTT.

The chain is built from TRBV4-1 and TRBJ2-6, with 8 bases fitting TRBD2. Looked up from germline, CDR1 is MGHRA and CDR2 is YSYEKL. The trim removed 5 bases at V and 4 bases at J, leaving 4 bases unmatched. CDR3 size: 15 residues. The CDR3 loop is CASSFVAGGANVLTF. CDR3 in DNA: TGCGCCAGCAGCTTTGTAGCGGGAGGGGCCAACGTCCTGACTTTC.

The chain is built from TRBV27 and TRBJ2-7, with D possibly TRBD2 on 7 matching bases. Per germline, CDR1 MNHEY and CDR2 SMNVEV (reference sequence). CDR3 length equals 14 residues. Trimming stripped 7 bases from V and 4 bases from J, with 17 bases between. This CDR3 is CASTWRGGAYEQYF. In DNA, the CDR3 is TGTGCCAGCACCTGGAGGGGGGGGGCTTACGAGCAGTACTTC.

The rearrangement joins TRBV29-1 to TRBJ2-1; 8 positions agree with TRBD1. Germline trimming cut 0 bases from V and 6 bases from J; bases unmatched to any gene: 13. The CDR3 contains 17 residues. Per germline, CDR1 SQVTM and CDR2 ANQGSEA. The DNA for the CDR3 is TGCAGCGTTGAAGACCTGCGATACGGACAGGGATTCAATGAGCAGTTCTTC. Its translation: CSVEDLRYGQGFNEQFF.

In its sample, this clone is medium-sized (0.01 to 0.1%). CDR3 coding DNA: TGTGCCAGCCACCGTACTAGCGGGACCTACAATGAGCAGTTCTTC. Protein: CASHRTSGTYNEQFF. The chain carries TRBV6-1 and TRBJ2-1, with TRBD2 matching over 10 bases. CDR1 MNHNS and CDR2 SASEGT come from the germline V gene. The CDR3 length is 15 residues. V shed 8 bases and J 2 bases; nucleotides not matched to a gene: 6.

The CDR3 is CAWSPGQGVSEAFF. The DNA of the CDR3 is TGTGCCTGGAGTCCGGGACAGGGAGTCTCTGAAGCTTTCTTT. V usage is TRBV30 and J usage is TRBJ1-1; 9 nucleotides agree with TRBD1. V shed 2 bases and J 6 bases; nucleotides not matched to a gene: 7. This CDR3 comprises 14 residues. The V gene's germline CDR1 is GTSNPN and CDR2 SVGIG (reference sequence). The full variable domain, its missing parts supplied by reference TRBV30 and TRBJ1-1, is SQTIHQWPATLVQPVGSPLSLECTVEGTSNPNLYWYRQAAGRGLQLLFYSVGIGQISSEVPQNLSASRPQDRQFILSSKKLLLSDSGFYLCAWSPGQGVSEAFFGQGTRLTVV.

This clone has more than one count but fewer than ten. An end of the junction differs from the germline gene, which may be a read error. V usage is TRBV28 and J usage is TRBJ2-7; the D gene is possibly TRBD1 (6 bases). The CDR3 covers 12 residues. Germline CDR1 MDHEN, CDR2 SYDVKM. CDR3 in DNA: TGTGCCAGCAGCCCCACACAGGGTAGTAGCAACTTC. Encoded protein: CASSPTQGSSNF. Drawing the rest from reference TRBV28 and TRBJ2-7, the complete variable domain is DVKVTQSSRYLVKRTGEKVFLECVQDMDHENMFWYRQDPGLGLRLIYFSYDVKMKEKGDIPEGYSVSREKKERFSLILESASTNQTSMYLCASSPTQGSSNFGPGTRLTVT.

About this clone: At one of its ends the junction is not consistent with the germline gene, which may arise from a read error. The chain carries TRBV7-9 and TRBJ2-6; 8 nucleotides align to TRBD1. Germline V lookup: CDR1 SEHNR, CDR2 FQNEAQ (reference sequence). This CDR3 region has 18 residues. DNA for the CDR3: TGTGCCAGCAGCTTAGTCCCCGGACAGGGCTCCGGGGTCAACGTCCTGACTTTC. It encodes CASSLVPGQGSGVNVLTF.

V usage is TRBV4-1 and J usage is TRBJ1-5; no definite D call. The V end lost 0 bases, the J end lost 7 bases, and 7 bases lay between the germline ends. CDR1 is MGHRA and CDR2 is YSYEKL in the germline V gene. This CDR3 contains 13 residues. DNA for the CDR3: TGCGCCAGCAGCCAAGATCAGAGCCAGCCCCAGCATTTT. This gives the protein CASSQDQSQPQHF.

The chain has TRBV6-1 and TRBJ2-1; perhaps TRBD2 as D (6 bases). The V gene lost 2 bases and the J gene lost 0 bases, with 17 bases spanning the gap. Per the germline V gene, CDR1 is MNHNS and CDR2 is SASEGT. CDR3 size: 18 residues. The CDR3 bases are TGTGCCAGCAGTGAATGGGACTCAGGGATATTCTCCTACAATGAGCAGTTCTTC. As protein: CASSEWDSGIFSYNEQFF.

The rearrangement joins TRBV4-1 to TRBJ2-7; 8 nucleotides line up with TRBD1. V shed 1 base and J 3 bases; nucleotides not matched to a gene: 5. Germline values: CDR1 MGHRA, CDR2 YSYEKL. The CDR3 is 15 residues long. For the CDR3, the DNA is TGCGCCAGCAGCCAAGTGGGGACAGGCCGCTACGAGCAGTACTTC. Translated: CASSQVGTGRYEQYF.

V and J are TRBV19 and TRBJ2-5, with 7 bases that match TRBD1. Germline CDR1 and CDR2: LNHDA and SQIVND (reference sequence). This CDR3 has 16 amino acids. Germline trimming cut 2 bases from V and 2 bases from J; bases unmatched to any gene: 8. The CDR3 DNA follows: TGTGCCAGTAGTATATTTCCAGGGGGTTCGCAAGAGACCCAGTACTTC. Translation gives CASSIFPGGSQETQYF.

V gene TRBV11-2 combines with J gene TRBJ2-7, with D possibly TRBD1 on 5 matching bases. V gave up 2 bases and J gave up 0 bases, with 8 bases separating them. Germline V CDR1 and CDR2: SGHAT, FQNNGV. This CDR3 is 14 amino acids long. The CDR3 DNA is TGTGCCAGCAGCTTATTTAGGGGCTCCTACGAGCAGTACTTC. It is translated as CASSLFRGSYEQYF.

The rearrangement links TRBV2 to TRBJ2-2; possible D gene TRBD1, 6 bases. Germline CDR1 reads SNHLY; CDR2 reads FYNNEI. The CDR3 contains 13 residues. V lost 9 bases and J lost 2, with 10 bases in between. The CDR3 bases are TGTGCCAGTAGGGACACCAACACCGGGGAGCTGTTTTTT. Its translation: CASRDTNTGELFF.

J is TRBJ1-1 and V is TRBV5-4; D remains unclear. V was pared by 2 bases and J by 1 base, with 6 bases between. Germline V lookup: CDR1 SGHNT, CDR2 YYREEE (reference sequence). The length of the CDR3 is 13 residues. CDR3 sequence reads: CASSFPTNTEAFF. In DNA, the CDR3 is TGTGCCAGCAGCTTCCCGACGAACACTGAAGCTTTCTTT. Together with reference TRBV5-4 and TRBJ1-1, the CDR3 gives the full variable domain: ETGVTQSPTHLIKTRGQQVTLRCSSQSGHNTVSWYQQALGQGPQFIFQYYREEENGRGNFPPRFSGLQFPNYSSELNVNALELDDSALYLCASSFPTNTEAFFGQGTRLTVV.

V usage is TRBV6-1 and J usage is TRBJ2-7, with D hard to call. CDR1 is MNHNS, CDR2 SASEGT, per germline. V dropped 1 base and J dropped 3 bases, with 10 bases sitting between them. The CDR3 has 14 amino acids. The CDR3 DNA sequence: TGTGCCAGCAGTGAAGTATGGGGTGGCTACGAGCAGTACTTC. This translates into CASSEVWGGYEQYF.